This T cell receptor beta chain was documented in a study of T cell repertoires in cytomegalovirus infection. The CDR3 sequence is 13 residues long. Trimming left V 5 bases short and J 8 bases short, with 15 bases between. Germline CDR1 SGHTA, CDR2 FQGNSA. In this sample, this clonotype turned up many times. TCRdb redid the calling of the reads with MiXCR, one entry per CDR3 protein. The sample carries 150,000 to 200,000 distinct CDR3 sequences, approximately 14% recorded once. The gene calls are TRBV7-2 and TRBJ1-1, with a tentative D call TRBD1 (5 bases). Sequencing was performed on PBMCs. The source is a human donor in good health (CMV status not recorded). Some clones in this sample may be carry-over from other donors' samples. The CDR3 coding sequence is TGTGCCAGCAGCCTTAGACAGTTAAGCGAAGCTTTCTTT. Residues: CASSLRQLSEAFF.